This T cell receptor (beta chain) was observed in a study of CD8+ T cells in alopecia areata (dated by TCRdb to between 2017 and 2018). A note on the overall study: The treated patients, all with moderate-to-severe alopecia areata, were enrolled in an open-label pilot trial of oral tofacitinib given at 5 to 10 mg twice daily. Tofacitinib was administered for 6 to 18 months, and 6 months of follow-up off drug were then conducted to assess delayed response and recurrence. For the treated patients, the SALT score, which quantifies what percentage of scalp surface area is affected, served as the measure of disease severity. The study used high-throughput TCRbeta sequencing to examine T cell clonal expansion in alopecia areata, in both the C3H/HeJ mouse model and human patients. Scalp tissue and sorted CD4+ and CD8+ peripheral blood T cells from patchy and totalis/universalis alopecia areata patients and from healthy controls were covered by human TCRbeta sequencing. Biopsies were taken from tofacitinib-treated patients at baseline and again at 4 and 24 weeks into treatment, and several of those patients also had a later scalp biopsy. Clonality in the scalp was compared among normal scalp (n=4), patchy alopecia areata scalp (n=8), and alopecia totalis/universalis scalp (n=8). RNA was obtained with the PAXgene miRNA kit for fixed scalp, the miRNeasy kit for PBMCs, and the RNeasy kit for mouse skin. Amplification of TCRbeta CDR3 regions was done by immunoSEQ multiplex PCR using 35 Vbeta forward primers and 13 Jbeta reverse primers.

What the work shows at the level of the full study, not this receptor alone: Shared TCR sequences between patients were less evident than in mice, which may be partly attributable to HLA diversity in the patient population. Unlike mouse skin, where gammadelta T cells dominate, normal human skin contains resident alphabeta T cells that get sequenced too, which complicates analysis of the scalp TCR repertoire. Because the treated cohort was small and included a single nonresponder, larger studies are needed to assess links between baseline CD8+ expansion and response. With tofacitinib, both scalp clonality and the number of expanded CD8+ clones among the top 100 scalp clones went down significantly. During tofacitinib treatment, many expanded lesional clones stuck around in both scalp and blood, and this persistence may partly explain why relapse happens after treatment is stopped. Higher clonality and more expanded CD8+ clones were observed in lesional scalp than in normal scalp, particularly in alopecia totalis/universalis, a finding suggestive of antigenic drive.

The library was prepared using the immunoSEQ multiplex PCR assay. RNA was extracted from all samples and reverse transcribed into cDNA as template for TCR sequencing. First-strand cDNA was synthesized using SuperScript III with a 2:1 mix of oligo-dT and random hexamers. A synthetic immune receptor repertoire was used to assess amplification bias, and residual bias was removed computationally. The authors processed their data as follows. Raw reads were preprocessed to remove errors, and CDR3 was defined according to IMGT conventions as the region from the conserved cysteine to phenylalanine. Clonality was calculated as 1 minus Shannon entropy normalized by log2 of the number of productive unique TCRs. CD4 or CD8 identity of scalp clones was inferred by cross-referencing scalp TCRbeta sequences with sorted blood CD4 and CD8 repertoires. TCRdb limited this immuneACCESS table to in-frame rearrangements with V and J called. A share of clones is missing; checked studies link under half to unresolved V genes, and the rest is unexplained. That table furnishes V, J and clone size, whereas the DNA furnished D and trimming. In this sample the table shows 100,000 or so clones, approximately 63% of which occur a single time. Clones ranked in the top ten supply about a sixth of the sample.

Worth noting for this clone: This clone's antigen is unknown. No much larger clonotype is one base removed from it; base qualities were not supplied.

Explained via the paper, the treatment or condition label denotes: oral pan-JAK inhibitor, 5-10 mg twice daily. Lesional scalp punch biopsies and peripheral blood were collected from alopecia areata patients. PBMCs were isolated by density centrifugation and stained for CD3, CD4 and CD8, after which CD4+ and CD8+ T cells were sorted on a FACSAria. CDR1 and CDR2 (LGHNA, YNFKEQ) derive from the germline V gene. The CDR3 contains 14 residues, cysteine and phenylalanine counted. Just the 42-base CDR3 DNA is kept, in frame starting at base 1. Trimming at the junction amounts to 3 bases on V and 5 bases on J, and the germline ends lie 13 bases apart.

The chain uses TRBV4-2 and TRBJ1-1; a weak D assignment points to TRBD1 (5 bases agree). The receptor comes from a human donor with alopecia areata. The sequences come from CD8+ T cells sorted from blood, collected at approximately week 56, from a patient treated with tofacitinib. Here the CDR3 is given as CASSQGPEGTEAFF. The nucleotide sequence is TGTGCCAGCAGCCAGGGACCGGAGGGGACTGAAGCTTTCTTT.